This T cell receptor (beta chain) was identified during a study of T cell responses to AZD1222 COVID-19 vaccine. Study-wide findings and caveats: Clonal diversity was possibly underestimated, and the donors were mostly white British, with more females. Sampled repertoires all dated from after the peak T cell response. Just a handful of AZD1222 recipients tested seropositive at baseline.

CDR1 and CDR2 from the germline V gene are MNHEY and SMNVEV (reference sequence). With 5 bases removed from V and 4 bases from J, the gap between germline ends came to 14 bases. CDR3 length: 14 residues. Note on this clone: What it binds is unknown.

Some clones are missing from TCRdb's copy, which holds only in-frame ones; the method was immunoSEQ multiplex PCR. This sample has approximately 77,000 clones; approximately 83% occur once, and the top ten carry around 3.6%. The J gene is TRBJ1-2, the V gene TRBV27; D might be TRBD1 (6 bases). The specimen was peripheral blood, collected 28 days after the second AZD1222 dose. This sequence was found in an adult who received the AZD1222 COVID-19 vaccine. The CDR3 nucleotides read TGTGCCAGCAGTCCATCGGACAGAATCTATGGCTACACCTTC. This translates into CASSPSDRIYGYTF.